The 17 T cell receptor beta chains presented below share a single source sample, sequenced in a study of blood T cell repertoires in COVID-19. The table came from immunoSEQ multiplex PCR; TCRdb's copy has only in-frame clones and leaves some out. The sample holds around 180,000 clones; approximately 80% are singletons and the top ten take about an eighth. The sequencing sample was made of PBMCs or T cells enriched from blood (not recorded which). The receptors were gathered from a middle-aged man who had recovered from COVID-19.

The chain recombines TRBV15 with TRBJ1-3; 9 bases fit TRBD1. This CDR3 spans 16 amino acids. Germline-derived CDR1 and CDR2 are LNHNV and YYDKDF (reference sequence). After removal of 2 bases from V and 0 bases from J, the junction contained 2 bases not matched to a gene. The CDR3 nucleotides are TGTGCCACCAGCAGACCACAGGGGGCCTCTGGAAACACCATATATTTT. Protein: CATSRPQGASGNTIYF.

The rearrangement links TRBV2 to TRBJ1-5; TRBD1 might be the D (6 bases). Germline CDR1 SNHLY, CDR2 FYNNEI. The CDR3 sequence is 14 residues long. Trimming left V 4 bases short and J 3 bases short, with 10 bases between. The DNA of the CDR3 is TGTGCCAGCAGTGGGGGGCAGGTCAATCAGCCCCAGCATTTT. As protein: CASSGGQVNQPQHF. The whole variable domain, remainder taken from reference TRBV2 and TRBJ1-5, is EPEVTQTPSHQVTQMGQEVILRCVPISNHLYFYWYRQILGQKVEFLVSFYNNEISEKSEIFDDQFSVERPDGSNFTLKIRSTKLEDSAMYFCASSGGQVNQPQHFGDGTRLSIL.

The chain couples TRBV11-2 to TRBJ1-4; D gene ambiguous. V was clipped by 3 bases and J by 5 bases, with 16 bases between them. Germline V lookup: CDR1 SGHAT, CDR2 FQNNGV. CDR3 length equals 16 residues. CDR3 in amino acids: CASSFLPGRINEKLFF. The CDR3 bases are TGTGCCAGCAGCTTTCTCCCCGGGAGAATAAATGAAAAACTGTTTTTT.

This chain joins TRBV6-2 or TRBV6-3 and TRBJ1-1; D unclear. Germline assignment: CDR1 MNHEY and CDR2 SVGEGT. This CDR3 comprises 14 residues. The V gene lost 5 bases and the J gene lost 1 base, with 11 bases spanning the gap. The CDR3 protein is CASSRGLPNTEAFF. CDR3 in DNA: TGTGCCAGCAGTCGAGGGCTACCGAACACTGAAGCTTTCTTT.

The chain employs TRBV20-1 and TRBJ2-2, with a weak D call TRBD2 (7 bases). The CDR3 extends over 14 amino acids. V was pared by 3 bases and J by 7 bases, with 15 bases between. Germline V CDR1 and CDR2: DFQATT, SNEGSKA (reference sequence). CDR3: CSASPGGLGGELFF. In DNA form, the CDR3 reads TGCAGTGCTAGTCCGGGGGGCCTAGGCGGGGAGCTGTTTTTT.

The chain has TRBV6-1 and TRBJ2-1, with TRBD2 matching over 16 bases. CDR3 size: 16 residues. Trimming removed 6 bases from V and 7 bases from J; junction bases left unmatched: 6. Germline-derived CDR1 and CDR2 are MNHNS and SASEGT. The CDR3 DNA is TGTGCCAGCAGCGAATTGGGACTAGCGGGGGGGAATGAGCAGTTCTTC. Translated, it gives CASSELGLAGGNEQFF.

The chain is built from TRBV6-5 and TRBJ1-2; D remains unclear. The germline CDR1 and CDR2 sequences are MNHEY and SVGAGI. This CDR3 comprises 15 residues. V lost 5 bases to trimming and J lost 3 bases, with 16 bases between them. CDR3 protein: CASSPNGRRYYGYTF. CDR3 nucleotides: TGTGCCAGCAGTCCTAATGGGCGTCGGTACTATGGCTACACCTTC.

The chain recombines TRBV2 with TRBJ1-2; TRBD1 might be the D (6 bases). Germline CDR1 reads SNHLY; CDR2 reads FYNNEI. The CDR3 is made up of 14 amino acids. Trimming took off 8 bases at V and 8 bases at J, with 21 bases between the two ends. CDR3 DNA sequence: TGTGCCAGCGGTATATTGGTGCAGGGGACGGGCTACACCTTC. The encoded protein is CASGILVQGTGYTF. Combining the CDR3 with reference TRBV2 and TRBJ1-2 gives the whole variable domain EPEVTQTPSHQVTQMGQEVILRCVPISNHLYFYWYRQILGQKVEFLVSFYNNEISEKSEIFDDQFSVERPDGSNFTLKIRSTKLEDSAMYFCASGILVQGTGYTFGSGTRLTVV.

The CDR3, as DNA: TGTGCCAGCAGCCACCAGATCCGGGACAGGGACTACACCTTC. Its protein product is CASSHQIRDRDYTF. This chain links TRBV14 with TRBJ1-2, with 9 bases that match TRBD1. V dropped 3 bases and J dropped 10; count of bases not matched to a gene: 9. The CDR3 contains 14 residues. Germline assignment: CDR1 SGHDN and CDR2 FVKESK.

The chain recombines TRBV7-9 with TRBJ1-2, with D maybe TRBD1 (5 bases). Trimming cost V 5 bases and J 4 bases, with 20 bases left between them. Germline-derived CDR1 and CDR2 are SEHNR and FQNEAQ (reference sequence). CDR3 length equals 16 residues. This chain's CDR3 is CASSPPGSGVVYGYTF. The CDR3 nucleotides are TGTGCCAGCAGCCCCCCCGGTTCGGGGGTTGTCTATGGCTACACCTTC.

The chain has TRBV6-5 and TRBJ1-6, with D unresolved. V lost 2 bases and J lost 10, with 12 bases in between. The CDR3 runs to 14 residues. CDR1 and CDR2 from the germline V gene are MNHEY and SVGAGI. In DNA form, the CDR3 reads TGTGCCAGCAGTTACGGTCCCCCCGGGTCACCCCTCCACTTT. This codes for CASSYGPPGSPLHF.

V usage is TRBV7-9 and J usage is TRBJ2-3; 8 nucleotides agree with TRBD1. The CDR3 contains 15 residues. The germline V gene encodes CDR1 SEHNR and CDR2 FQNEAQ (reference sequence). V lost 5 bases and J lost 0; bases outside the gene matches: 4. The CDR3 DNA reads as TGTGCCAGCAGCCCGTGGACAGGGAGCACAGATACGCAGTATTTT. It translates to CASSPWTGSTDTQYF.

V gene TRBV7-2 combines with J gene TRBJ2-2; tentative D call: TRBD1 (6 bases). The CDR3 contains 15 residues. V dropped 5 bases and J dropped 0 bases, with 10 bases sitting between them. Germline assignment: CDR1 SGHTA and CDR2 FQGNSA. CDR3 protein: CASSLRGTNTGELFF. CDR3 DNA sequence: TGTGCCAGCAGCCTCAGGGGTACGAACACCGGGGAGCTGTTTTTT.

The chain is built from TRBV20-1 and TRBJ2-3; maybe TRBD2 (5 bases). The germline V and J ends were trimmed by 3 bases and 0 bases, with 16 bases remaining between them. Looked up from germline, CDR1 is DFQATT and CDR2 is SNEGSKA (reference sequence). This CDR3 has 16 residues. The CDR3 nucleotides are TGCAGTGCTAGTCCGGAGGCGGTGAGAAGCACAGATACGCAGTATTTT. This encodes CSASPEAVRSTDTQYF.

This clone was picked up a small number of times. The chain uses TRBV10-3 and TRBJ1-6; 7 bases map to TRBD1. CDR1 is ENHRY and CDR2 is SYGVKD in the germline V gene. The CDR3 has 15 residues. Unmatched junction bases numbered 12, after V lost 10 bases and J lost 6 bases. CDR3 in amino acids: CATKGTTGVNSPLHF. The CDR3 coding sequence is TGTGCCACGAAAGGGACCACAGGGGTTAATTCACCCCTCCACTTT.

The V call is TRBV28, the J call TRBJ1-1, with TRBD1 as a possible D gene (5 bases). The CDR3 extends over 14 amino acids. Germline V CDR1 and CDR2: MDHEN, SYDVKM. Trimming pared 6 bases from V and 0 bases from J, leaving 11 bases between. In DNA, the CDR3 is TGTGCCAGCAGGGAGACAGACATGAACACTGAAGCTTTCTTT. It yields the protein CASRETDMNTEAFF.

This clone was seen just once. This sequence joins TRBV7-2 and TRBJ2-2; the match to TRBD2 covers 7 bases. Germline lookup yields CDR1 SGHTA and CDR2 FQGNSA. The CDR3 covers 16 residues. The V and J ends lost 3 bases and 6 bases, in that order; junction bases with no gene match: 10. The CDR3 reads CASSFRPQGGAGELFF. DNA for the CDR3: TGTGCCAGCAGCTTTAGACCCCAGGGAGGGGCCGGGGAGCTGTTTTTT.